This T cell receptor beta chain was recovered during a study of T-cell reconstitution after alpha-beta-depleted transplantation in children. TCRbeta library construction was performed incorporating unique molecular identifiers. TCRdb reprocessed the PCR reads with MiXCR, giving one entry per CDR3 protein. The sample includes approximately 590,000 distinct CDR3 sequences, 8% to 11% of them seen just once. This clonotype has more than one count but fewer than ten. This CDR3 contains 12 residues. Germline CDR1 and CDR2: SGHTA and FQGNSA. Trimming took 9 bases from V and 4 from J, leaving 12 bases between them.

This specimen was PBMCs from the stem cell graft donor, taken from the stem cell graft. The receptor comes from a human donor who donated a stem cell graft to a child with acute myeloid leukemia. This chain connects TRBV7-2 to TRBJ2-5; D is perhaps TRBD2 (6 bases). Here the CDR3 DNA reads TGTGCCAGTTCGGGAGTCAGAGAGACCCAGTACTTC. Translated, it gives CASSGVRETQYF.